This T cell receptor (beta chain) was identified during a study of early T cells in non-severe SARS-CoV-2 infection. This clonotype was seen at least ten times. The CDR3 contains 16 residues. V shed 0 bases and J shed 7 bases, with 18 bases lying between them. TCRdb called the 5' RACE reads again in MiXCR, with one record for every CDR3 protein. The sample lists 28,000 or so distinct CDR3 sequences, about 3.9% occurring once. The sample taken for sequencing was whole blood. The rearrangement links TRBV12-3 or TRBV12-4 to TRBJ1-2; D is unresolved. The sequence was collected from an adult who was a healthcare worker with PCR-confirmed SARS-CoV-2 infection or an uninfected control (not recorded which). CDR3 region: CASSLALGSSLSGYTF. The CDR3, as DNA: TGTGCCAGCAGTTTAGCGCTGGGGTCCAGCTTGTCTGGCTACACCTTC.